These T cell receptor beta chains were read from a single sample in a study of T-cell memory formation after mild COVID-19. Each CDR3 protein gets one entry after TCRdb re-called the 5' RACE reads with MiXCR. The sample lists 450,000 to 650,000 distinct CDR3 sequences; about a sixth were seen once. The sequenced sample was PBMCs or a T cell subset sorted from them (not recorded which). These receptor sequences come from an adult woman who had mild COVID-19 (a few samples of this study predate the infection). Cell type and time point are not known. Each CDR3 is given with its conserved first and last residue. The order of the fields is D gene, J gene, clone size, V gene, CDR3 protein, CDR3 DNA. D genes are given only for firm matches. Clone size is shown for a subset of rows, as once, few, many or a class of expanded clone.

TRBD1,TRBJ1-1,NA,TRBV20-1,CQTYRGPNTEAFF,TGCCAGACTTACAGGGGGCCGAACACTGAAGCTTTCTTT
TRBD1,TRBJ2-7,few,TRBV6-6,CASSYSAAGQGNGYEQYF,TGTGCCAGCAGTTACTCGGCCGCGGGACAGGGAAACGGGTACGAGCAGTACTTC
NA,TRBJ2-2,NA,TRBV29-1,CSVHRNTGELFF,TGCAGCGTTCACAGGAACACCGGGGAGCTGTTTTTT
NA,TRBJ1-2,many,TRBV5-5,CASSFDINYGYTF,TGTGCCAGCAGCTTTGACATTAACTATGGCTACACCTTC
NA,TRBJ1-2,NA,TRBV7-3,CASSLSGGRGYTF,TGTGCCAGCAGCTTAAGCGGGGGCCGGGGCTACACCTTC
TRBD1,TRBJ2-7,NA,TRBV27,CASSRHGTGKYEQYF,TGTGCCAGCAGTCGACACGGGACAGGGAAGTACGAGCAGTACTTC
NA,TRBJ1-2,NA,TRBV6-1,CASRWAGEGYTF,TGTGCCAGCAGGTGGGCGGGTGAGGGCTACACCTTC
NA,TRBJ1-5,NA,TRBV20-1,CSARVHRNSNQPQHF,TGCAGTGCTAGAGTTCACAGAAATAGCAATCAGCCCCAGCATTTT
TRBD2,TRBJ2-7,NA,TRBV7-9,CASSLVGEGGHEQYF,TGTGCCAGCAGCTTAGTAGGGGAGGGAGGCCACGAGCAGTACTTC
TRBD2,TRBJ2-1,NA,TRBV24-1,CATSGGTSGSYNEQFF,TGTGCCACCAGTGGGGGGACTAGCGGGAGCTACAATGAGCAGTTCTTC
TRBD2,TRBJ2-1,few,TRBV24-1,CATGEGGIYNEQFF,TGTGCCACCGGAGAGGGAGGGATATACAATGAGCAGTTCTTC
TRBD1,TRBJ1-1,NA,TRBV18,CASSLDRGMNTEAFF,TGTGCCAGCTCCCTCGACAGGGGGATGAACACTGAAGCTTTCTTT
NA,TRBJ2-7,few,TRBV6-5,CASSARSGEQYF,TGTGCCAGCAGTGCCAGGAGCGGCGAGCAGTACTTC
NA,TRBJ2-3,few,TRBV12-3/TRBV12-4,CASSLYARGITSTDTQYF,TGTGCCAGCAGTTTGTATGCTAGGGGGATAACTAGCACAGATACGCAGTATTTT
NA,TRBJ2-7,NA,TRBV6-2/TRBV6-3,CASSYSRHSSYEQYF,TGTGCCAGCAGTTACTCGAGGCATAGCTCCTACGAGCAGTACTTC
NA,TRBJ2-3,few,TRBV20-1,CSGQDRLGSQYF,TGCAGTGGACAGGACCGTCTAGGCTCCCAGTATTTT
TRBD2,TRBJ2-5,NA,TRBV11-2,CASSFGRGREETQYF,TGTGCCAGCAGCTTCGGTCGCGGGAGGGAAGAGACCCAGTACTTC
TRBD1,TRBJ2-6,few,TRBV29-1,CSVIPDRVGANVLTF,TGCAGCGTGATTCCCGACAGGGTGGGGGCCAACGTCCTGACTTTC
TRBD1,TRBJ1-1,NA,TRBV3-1,CASSQDLKTGRNTEAFF,TGTGCCAGCAGCCAAGATTTAAAGACAGGGCGAAACACTGAAGCTTTCTTT
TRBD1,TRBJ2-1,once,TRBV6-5,CASSADRGRYNEQFF,TGTGCCAGCAGTGCCGACAGGGGGAGGTACAATGAGCAGTTCTTC
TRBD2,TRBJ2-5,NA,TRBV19,CASSSGRAKETQYF,TGTGCCAGTAGTAGCGGGAGGGCCAAGGAGACCCAGTACTTC
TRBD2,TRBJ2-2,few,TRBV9,CASSAGWGSGYDGELFF,TGTGCCAGCAGCGCAGGCTGGGGTAGCGGGTATGACGGGGAGCTGTTTTTT